One sample yielded the 25 T cell receptor beta chains listed below, sequenced in a study of cytomegalovirus exposure and HLA in healthy donors (dated by TCRdb to about 2017). Libraries were prepared through the immunoSEQ multiplex PCR assay. A mixture of 60 forward primers for TCR Vbeta segments and 13 reverse primers for TCR Jbeta segments was used in the multiplex PCR. The table was pulled from immuneACCESS by TCRdb, which kept in-frame rearrangements only. Such tables lose some clones; where checked, under half of the loss comes from unresolved V genes, and the rest has no known cause. The sample table lists 60,000 or so clones, around 92% of them with a count of one. The ten most abundant clones make up over 1.2% of the sample. Sequenced input: PBMCs. These receptors all stem from a man aged 30 to 39 in good health and CMV-seropositive.

The J gene is TRBJ2-1, the V gene TRBV9; 11 bases match TRBD2. CDR1 and CDR2 (germline): SGDLS, YYNGEE. The CDR3 runs to 15 residues. V lost 3 bases to trimming and J lost 2 bases; unmatched junction nucleotides: 1. The chain's CDR3 is CASSAGLAAYNEQFF. CDR3 in DNA: TGTGCCAGCAGCGCGGGACTAGCGGCCTACAATGAGCAGTTCTTC.

The gene calls are TRBV7-9 and TRBJ1-2; no clear D. Per the germline V gene, CDR1 is SEHNR and CDR2 is FQNEAQ (reference sequence). V dropped 3 bases and J dropped 6 bases, with 17 bases sitting between them. The CDR3 extends over 15 amino acids. In DNA form, the CDR3 reads TGTGCCAGCAGCTTTCCCTCAAGGAGTTGGAATGGCTACACCTTC. Protein: CASSFPSRSWNGYTF.

V is TRBV7-9 and J is TRBJ2-7, with 7 bases that match TRBD1. This CDR3 region has 15 residues. Germline trimming cut 2 bases from V and 2 bases from J; bases unmatched to any gene: 6. CDR1 and CDR2 from the germline V gene are SEHNR and FQNEAQ (reference sequence). CDR3: CASSLPGQRTYEQYF. The CDR3 DNA reads TGTGCCAGCAGCTTACCGGGACAGCGGACCTACGAGCAGTACTTC.

This sequence joins TRBV25-1 and TRBJ1-3; TRBD1 might be the D (5 bases). Germline CDR1 MGHDK, CDR2 SYGVNS. This CDR3 spans 14 amino acids. V was cut by 1 base and J by 6 bases, with 10 bases left in between. DNA of the CDR3: TGTGCCAGCAGTGAATTTGGGGGGACAAACACCATATATTTT. It encodes CASSEFGGTNTIYF.

This chain joins TRBV12-5 and TRBJ1-1; the match to TRBD1 covers 8 bases. V dropped 2 bases and J dropped 4; count of bases not matched to a gene: 6. CDR3 length: 15 amino acids. Germline CDR1 and CDR2: LGHNT and FRNRAP. The CDR3 nucleotides read TGTGCTAGTGGTTTGTACGGGACAGGAGGCACTGAAGCTTTCTTT. Residues: CASGLYGTGGTEAFF. The variable domain in full, with the rest retrieved from reference TRBV12-5 and TRBJ1-1, is DARVTQTPRHKVTEMGQEVTMRCQPILGHNTVFWYRQTMMQGLELLAYFRNRAPLDDSGMPKDRFSAEMPDATLATLKIQPSEPRDSAVYFCASGLYGTGGTEAFFGQGTRLTVV.

The gene calls are TRBV14 and TRBJ2-7, with TRBD1 identical over 8 bases. Germline V gene data show CDR1 as SGHDN and CDR2 as FVKESK. CDR3 length: 16 amino acids. J was trimmed by 0 bases and V by 4 bases; bases with no gene match: 8. The CDR3 spells CASSPQGALTSYEQYF. The CDR3 DNA sequence: TGTGCCAGCAGCCCCCAGGGGGCCCTCACCTCCTACGAGCAGTACTTC. Full variable domain (rest looked up from reference TRBV14 and TRBJ2-7): EAGVTQFPSHSVIEKGQTVTLRCDPISGHDNLYWYRRVMGKEIKFLLHFVKESKQDESGMPNNRFLAERTGGTYSTLKVQPAELEDSGVYFCASSPQGALTSYEQYFGPGTRLTVT.

CDR3 amino acids: CASSSGTVMNTEAFF. Written as DNA, the CDR3 is TGTGCCAGCAGTTCCGGGACAGTCATGAACACTGAAGCTTTCTTT. This sequence joins TRBV6-5 and TRBJ1-1; 7 bases match TRBD1. The CDR3 is 15 residues long. Germline V gene lookup returns CDR1 MNHEY and CDR2 SVGAGI. The V gene end was trimmed by 4 bases and the J gene end by 0 bases; junction bases not matched to a gene: 5.

This clone was recorded once. This chain joins TRBV4-1 and TRBJ2-3, with 7 bases that match TRBD1. Trimming removed 1 base from V and 3 bases from J; junction bases left unmatched: 13. The CDR3 extends over 18 amino acids. Per germline, CDR1 MGHRA and CDR2 YSYEKL. The CDR3 DNA reads as TGCGCCAGCAGCCAAGCGCCACCTGACAGGGATGGGACAGATACGCAGTATTTT. Its protein product is CASSQAPPDRDGTDTQYF.

The CDR3 DNA sequence: TGTGCCAGCAGTGGGAGAGGACCTTCCTACGAGCAGTACTTC. It translates to CASSGRGPSYEQYF. The chain recombines TRBV27 with TRBJ2-7; TRBD2 is a possible D gene (5 bases). CDR1 and CDR2 from the germline V gene are MNHEY and SMNVEV (reference sequence). This CDR3 contains 14 residues. V shed 5 bases and J shed 1 base, with 12 bases lying between them.

This sequence joins TRBV28 and TRBJ2-5; the match to TRBD1 covers 8 bases. V was pared by 1 base and J by 5 bases, with 6 bases of the junction left unmatched. The CDR3 loop spans 15 amino acids. Per germline, CDR1 MDHEN and CDR2 SYDVKM. This CDR3 reads CASSLYGQGIETQYF. The CDR3 nucleotides are TGTGCCAGCAGTTTATATGGACAGGGAATTGAGACCCAGTACTTC. The full variable domain, with the rest looked up from reference TRBV28 and TRBJ2-5, is DVKVTQSSRYLVKRTGEKVFLECVQDMDHENMFWYRQDPGLGLRLIYFSYDVKMKEKGDIPEGYSVSREKKERFSLILESASTNQTSMYLCASSLYGQGIETQYFGPGTRLLVL.

This chain links TRBV27 with TRBJ1-4, with a weak D call TRBD1 (6 bases). The length of the CDR3 is 13 residues. Germline values: CDR1 MNHEY, CDR2 SMNVEV (reference sequence). V lost 6 bases, J lost 6 bases, and 11 bases lay in between. The CDR3 DNA is TGTGCCAGCAGACAGGGCTGGGATGAAAAACTGTTTTTT. Translating gives CASRQGWDEKLFF.

This clone was seen only a few times. The J gene is TRBJ2-3, the V gene TRBV11-3; possibly TRBD2 for D (5 bases). The CDR3 has 15 residues. The germline CDR1 and CDR2 sequences are SGHNT and YENEEA. The ends were cut back, 3 bases at V and 6 bases at J, with 16 bases in the middle. The CDR3 spells CASSFNPASGDTQYF. The CDR3 coding sequence is TGTGCCAGCAGCTTTAATCCTGCGTCGGGGGATACGCAGTATTTT.

This clone showed up just once. The chain uses TRBV2 and TRBJ2-2; 11 bases match TRBD2. CDR3 length: 15 residues. Germline CDR1 and CDR2: SNHLY and FYNNEI. Unmatched junction bases numbered 5, after V lost 4 bases and J lost 7 bases. The CDR3, as DNA: TGTGCCAGCAGTGTAGCGGGAGGGCCCGTCGGGGAGCTGTTTTTT. This encodes CASSVAGGPVGELFF.

The J gene is TRBJ2-7, the V gene TRBV30; D perhaps matches TRBD1 (5 bases). The CDR3 runs to 12 residues. The germline CDR1 and CDR2 sequences are GTSNPN and SVGIG (reference sequence). V lost 2 bases to trimming and J lost 6 bases, with 11 bases between them. The CDR3 DNA reads as TGTGCCTGGAGTATGCAGGGTAGCGAGCAGTACTTC. This translates into CAWSMQGSEQYF.

V gene TRBV9 combines with J gene TRBJ1-2, with D possibly matching TRBD1 (6 bases). Trimming pared 0 bases from V and 0 bases from J, leaving 12 bases between. Germline CDR1 and CDR2: SGDLS and YYNGEE. The CDR3 extends over 16 amino acids. Here the CDR3 reads CASSVGGGASNYGYTF. DNA for the CDR3: TGTGCCAGCAGCGTAGGAGGGGGGGCCTCTAACTATGGCTACACCTTC.

CDR3 DNA: TGTGCCATCAGTGAGAATAACAGGCAAGGATACTATGGCTACACCTTC. Translating it yields CAISENNRQGYYGYTF. The chain joins TRBV10-3 to TRBJ1-2; D perhaps matches TRBD1 (5 bases). The germline CDR1 and CDR2 sequences are ENHRY and SYGVKD. This CDR3 has 16 amino acids. Trimming cost V 2 bases and J 3 bases, with 16 bases left between them.

The J gene is TRBJ2-6, the V gene TRBV11-2; D unresolved. Germline V CDR1 and CDR2: SGHAT, FQNNGV. Trimming removed 4 bases from V and 12 bases from J, with 10 bases in between. The CDR3 is 12 amino acids. The CDR3 region is CASSYINTVLTF. The CDR3 DNA sequence: TGTGCCAGCAGCTACATCAACACCGTCCTGACTTTC.

To note about this clone: The junction and the germline gene differ at one end; a read error may be behind it. Other DNA variants within this sample encode the same CDR3. V and J are TRBV2 and TRBJ2-2, with D possibly TRBD2 on 5 matching bases. CDR1 SNHLY and CDR2 FYNNEI come from the germline V gene. The CDR3 is 12 residues long. The CDR3 DNA follows: TGTGCCAGCAGTGAAAATAACGGGGAACTGTTTTTT. Residues: CASSENNGELFF.

Here the CDR3 DNA reads TGTGCCAGCAGTTCCAGACTAGCGGGGGACAATGAGCAGTTCTTC. Residues: CASSSRLAGDNEQFF. This sequence joins TRBV4-2 and TRBJ2-1; 12 nucleotides match TRBD2. The CDR3 covers 15 residues. J was trimmed by 5 bases and V by 6 bases; bases with no gene match: 5. Germline V gives CDR1 LGHNA, CDR2 YNFKEQ.

V and J are TRBV28 and TRBJ2-1, with 8 bases matching TRBD2. Germline loops: CDR1 MDHEN, CDR2 SYDVKM. Trimming cost V 7 bases and J 0 bases; bases outside gene matches: 11. This CDR3 has 17 amino acids. Here the CDR3 reads CASTDGRALYSYNEQFF. Written as DNA, the CDR3 is TGTGCCAGCACGGACGGGAGGGCCCTTTACTCCTACAATGAGCAGTTCTTC. Using reference TRBV28 and TRBJ2-1 for the parts outside the CDR3, the full variable domain is DVKVTQSSRYLVKRTGEKVFLECVQDMDHENMFWYRQDPGLGLRLIYFSYDVKMKEKGDIPEGYSVSREKKERFSLILESASTNQTSMYLCASTDGRALYSYNEQFFGPGTRLTVL.

Only one count was recorded for this clone. The rearrangement uses TRBV5-1 and TRBJ1-2; TRBD1 aligns across 7 bases. V lost 0 bases and J lost 6; bases outside the gene matches: 5. Germline V gene sequence: CDR1 SGHRS, CDR2 YFSETQ. There are 14 residues in the CDR3. CDR3 region: CASSLGGGYDGYTF. The CDR3 DNA is TGCGCCAGCAGCTTGGGAGGGGGCTATGATGGCTACACCTTC.

A remark on this clone: The same CDR3 also results from other DNA sequences found in this sample. This sequence joins TRBV18 and TRBJ1-1; 9 bases are shared with TRBD1. CDR1 is KGHSH, CDR2 LQKENI, per germline. CDR3 length equals 14 residues. V lost 3 bases, J lost 1 base, and 0 bases stayed unmatched. The CDR3: CASSPDRGNTEAFF. The CDR3 DNA is TGTGCCAGCTCACCGGACAGGGGGAACACTGAAGCTTTCTTT. Complete variable domain (other parts from reference TRBV18 and TRBJ1-1): NAGVMQNPRHLVRRRGQEARLRCSPMKGHSHVYWYRQLPEEGLKFMVYLQKENIIDESGMPKERFSAEFPKEGPSILRIQQVVRGDSAAYFCASSPDRGNTEAFFGQGTRLTVV.

The J gene is TRBJ2-3, the V gene TRBV30, with D perhaps TRBD2 (5 bases). The CDR3 consists of 13 residues. V shed 2 bases and J shed 5 bases, with 11 bases lying between them. Per the germline V gene, CDR1 is GTSNPN and CDR2 is SVGIG (reference sequence). The CDR3: CAWSPGEKDTQYF. CDR3 coding DNA: TGTGCCTGGAGTCCCGGGGAAAAAGATACGCAGTATTTT.

The chain combines TRBV28 with TRBJ2-3, with 8 positions matching TRBD2. The CDR3 contains 15 residues. In germline, CDR1 is MDHEN, CDR2 SYDVKM. V shed 2 bases, J shed 6 bases, and the junction held 7 bases outside the gene matches. The CDR3, as DNA: TGTGCCAGCAGTTTAGGCGGGAGGACTGAGGATACGCAGTATTTT. Translating gives CASSLGGRTEDTQYF.

This sequence joins TRBV5-1 and TRBJ2-5; the D gene is possibly TRBD2 (6 bases). The germline gives CDR1 SGHRS, CDR2 YFSETQ. The CDR3 is 12 amino acids. Trimming stripped 4 bases from V and 3 bases from J, with 7 bases between. CDR3 loop: CASSPGEETQYF. The CDR3 nucleotides are TGCGCCAGCAGCCCGGGGGAAGAGACCCAGTACTTC. Based on the CDR3 plus reference TRBV5-1 and TRBJ2-5, the full variable domain is KAGVTQTPRYLIKTRGQQVTLSCSPISGHRSVSWYQQTPGQGLQFLFEYFSETQRNKGNFPGRFSGRQFSNSRSEMNVSTLELGDSALYLCASSPGEETQYFGPGTRLLVL.